The present TCR beta chain was sequenced within a study of cytomegalovirus exposure and HLA in healthy donors. Study-wide background: Earlier results showed approximately 110 million unique TCR beta sequences derived from about 179 million T cells. Notes on the study in general: Prediction of most subjects' HLA-A and HLA-B alleles by TCR beta sequences was reportedly accurate.

V lost 8 bases, J lost 5 bases, and 21 bases lay in between. Germline V lookup: CDR1 SQVTM, CDR2 ANQGSEA. This CDR3 comprises 14 residues. Concerning this clone itself: Its specificity is not known.

The PCR was carried out with 60 Vbeta primers and 13 Jbeta primers. The method was immunoSEQ multiplex PCR; TCRdb's version includes in-frame clones alone and lacks a portion of them. This table holds some 150,000 clones, more than 9.5% found once. Sequenced input: PBMCs. The clonotype was recovered from a man aged 45-65 years in good health and CMV-seronegative. This chain connects TRBV29-1 to TRBJ1-1; tentatively, D is TRBD1 (6 bases). Written as DNA, the CDR3 is TGCAGCACGGGAGGGCAGGGGCCAGGGACTGAAGCTTTCTTT. It codes for CSTGGQGPGTEAFF.